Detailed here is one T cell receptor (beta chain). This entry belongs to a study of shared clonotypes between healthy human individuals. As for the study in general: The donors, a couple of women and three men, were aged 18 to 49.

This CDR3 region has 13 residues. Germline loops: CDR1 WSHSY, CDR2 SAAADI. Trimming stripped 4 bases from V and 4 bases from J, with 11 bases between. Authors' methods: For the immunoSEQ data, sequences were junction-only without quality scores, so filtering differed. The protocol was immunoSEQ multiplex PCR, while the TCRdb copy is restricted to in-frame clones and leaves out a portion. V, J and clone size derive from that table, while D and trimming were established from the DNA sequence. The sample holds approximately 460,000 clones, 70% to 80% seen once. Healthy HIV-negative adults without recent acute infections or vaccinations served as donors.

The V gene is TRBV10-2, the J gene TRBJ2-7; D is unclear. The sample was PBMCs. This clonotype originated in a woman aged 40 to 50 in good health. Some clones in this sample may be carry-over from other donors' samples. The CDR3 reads CASSGLLGYEQYF. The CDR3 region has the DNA TGCGCCAGCAGTGGTCTTTTGGGGTACGAGCAGTACTTC.